Listed here are 10 T cell receptor beta chains from one sample, sequenced in a study of graft-versus-host responses after intestinal transplantation (dated by TCRdb to the early 2020s). For these receptors, no antigen is known. In the paper's terms, the time point label means: cells obtained before transplantation from donor or recipient. Library prep was done by the immunoSEQ multiplex PCR assay. TCRdb obtained this table from immuneACCESS and retained in-frame rearrangements with V and J assigned. These tables miss some clones; where compared with another copy, unresolved V genes account for less than half of the shortfall, and the remainder is unexplained. The sample contains approximately 78,000 clones, around 87% of them found a single time. The ten largest clones represent around 8% of the sample. Sequenced material: unstimulated CD8+ T cells sorted from spleen or lymph node cells, taken before transplant. These receptor sequences come from a human donor who was the organ donor for an intestinal transplant.

Concerning this clone: The sample has other DNA sequences that encode this CDR3 too. V gene TRBV19 combines with J gene TRBJ1-1; D ambiguous. The CDR3 contains 12 residues. The V end lost 7 bases, the J end lost 4 bases, and 10 bases lay between the germline ends. The germline CDR1 and CDR2 sequences are LNHDA and SQIVND (reference sequence). The chain's CDR3 is CASKAGFTEAFF. For the CDR3, the DNA is TGTGCCAGTAAAGCGGGGTTCACTGAAGCTTTCTTT.

This chain uses TRBV6-4 with TRBJ2-3, with unresolved D. This CDR3 spans 15 amino acids. Trimming cost V 5 bases and J 4 bases, with 16 bases left between them. Germline CDR1 reads MRHNA; CDR2 reads SNTAGT. CDR3 residues: CASSPGRSLADTQYF. CDR3 in DNA: TGTGCCAGCAGTCCCGGGCGATCTCTGGCAGATACGCAGTATTTT.

The J gene is TRBJ2-3, the V gene TRBV27; D possibly uses TRBD1 or TRBD2 (5 bases each). CDR3 length: 16 residues. Germline V lookup: CDR1 MNHEY, CDR2 SMNVEV (reference sequence). Trimming cost V 3 bases and J 1 base, with 14 bases left between them. The CDR3 region has the DNA TGTGCCAGCAGTTTCTCCGGGGCCCCACGCACAGATACGCAGTATTTT. Translation gives CASSFSGAPRTDTQYF.

This chain connects TRBV6-6 to TRBJ1-1; TRBD1 is a possible D gene (6 bases). The ends were cut back, 2 bases at V and 5 bases at J, with 12 bases in the middle. Per germline, CDR1 MNHNY and CDR2 SVGAGI (reference sequence). The CDR3 has 14 residues. The CDR3 bases are TGTGCCAGCAGTTACGCATACAGGGATACTGAAGCTTTCTTT. Residues: CASSYAYRDTEAFF.

The chain has TRBV5-1 and TRBJ2-5, with D maybe TRBD2 (6 bases). Germline assignment: CDR1 SGHRS and CDR2 YFSETQ. The V end lost 4 bases, the J end lost 0 bases, and 19 bases lay between the germline ends. The CDR3 totals 17 residues. The CDR3 DNA reads as TGCGCCAGCAGCCGGCAAGGCGGGGACTCCAACCAAGAGACCCAGTACTTC. Translation gives CASSRQGGDSNQETQYF.

This chain connects TRBV30 to TRBJ1-4; possibly TRBD1 for D (6 bases). From germline, CDR1 is GTSNPN and CDR2 SVGIG (reference sequence). V was clipped by 4 bases and J by 5 bases, with 17 bases between them. The CDR3 extends over 15 amino acids. The chain's CDR3 is CAWTDQQGPNEKLFF. CDR3 bases: TGTGCCTGGACCGACCAACAGGGCCCCAATGAAAAACTGTTTTTT.

The chain combines TRBV14 with TRBJ2-1; TRBD2 agrees at 12 bases. The CDR3 sequence is 21 residues long. Unmatched junction bases numbered 19, after V lost 4 bases and J lost 3 bases. The V gene's germline CDR1 is SGHDN and CDR2 FVKESK. CDR3 residues: CASSRMVWLAGGADRYNEQFF. Here the CDR3 DNA reads TGTGCCAGCAGCCGCATGGTGTGGCTAGCGGGGGGGGCCGATCGCTACAATGAGCAGTTCTTC.

CDR3 nucleotide sequence: TGTGCCAGCAGCGAAATGATTTTGGGACAGAGGATCGGGGAGCTGTTTTTT. Translated: CASSEMILGQRIGELFF. The chain couples TRBV9 to TRBJ2-2; 7 positions agree with TRBD1. V was pared by 3 bases and J by 7 bases, with 15 bases of the junction left unmatched. CDR3 length: 17 residues. The germline CDR1 and CDR2 sequences are SGDLS and YYNGEE.

V gene TRBV6-4 combines with J gene TRBJ2-1; TRBD1 matches 7 bases. Germline lookup yields CDR1 MRHNA and CDR2 SNTAGT. The CDR3 runs to 16 residues. V shed 6 bases, J shed 0 bases, and the junction held 8 bases outside the gene matches. This CDR3 reads CASSGDSASSYNEQFF. In DNA, the CDR3 is TGTGCCAGCAGCGGGGACAGTGCCAGCTCCTACAATGAGCAGTTCTTC.

This rearrangement joins TRBV6-5 to TRBJ1-1; no clear D. The ends were cut back, 0 bases at V and 4 bases at J, with 12 bases in the middle. Germline V gene data show CDR1 as MNHEY and CDR2 as SVGAGI. CDR3 length: 15 amino acids. The CDR3 DNA sequence: TGTGCCAGCAGTTACTCGAATGGGGTAGGCACTGAAGCTTTCTTT. This gives the protein CASSYSNGVGTEAFF.